This TCR beta chain was documented in a study of CD8+CD57+ T cells in acquired aplastic anemia. Study-wide context: Sorted CD4+ and CD8+ cells gave a mean 3.2 ug DNA, range roughly 0.18 to 27.4 ug.

V gave up 3 bases and J gave up 0 bases, with 21 bases separating them. This CDR3 spans 19 amino acids. Per the germline V gene, CDR1 is MNHEY and CDR2 is SVGAGI. This clonotype occurred a few times. Patients included in sequencing had previously demonstrated CD8+CD57+ cell expansion by flow cytometry. The use of genomic DNA as template underpinned the TCR beta VDJ and CDR3 profiling. TCRdb redid the calling of the reads with MiXCR, one entry per CDR3 protein. In the table there are approximately 220,000 distinct CDR3 sequences, around 43% of which are singletons. This receptor was taken from a human donor with aplastic anemia. The V gene is TRBV6-5, the J gene TRBJ1-5, with D perhaps matching TRBD1 (5 bases). Sequenced sample: sorted CD4+, CD8+, or CD8+CD57+ T cells (not recorded which) from PBMCs. DNA of the CDR3: TGTGCCAGCAGTTATCGCGAAAGACAGCGTACCTATAGCAATCAGCCCCAGCATTTT. This gives the protein CASSYRERQRTYSNQPQHF.